This T cell receptor beta chain derives from a study of cytomegalovirus exposure and HLA in healthy donors. PCR employed 60 Vbeta and 13 Jbeta primers. The repertoire was sequenced with immunoSEQ multiplex PCR; TCRdb's copy has only in-frame clones and lacks some. The profile shows approximately 84,000 clones, around 80% of them singletons. To note about this clone: Its target is not known.

Germline V gene sequence: CDR1 LNHNV, CDR2 YYDKDF (reference sequence). The CDR3 is made up of 14 amino acids. V shed 5 bases and J shed 5 bases, with 16 bases lying between them. Whole-study results and caveats: A link between a missense DCLRE1C variant and TCR beta V- and J-gene trimming emerged from a later analysis.

This TCR came from a male donor in good health and CMV-seropositive. The source material was PBMCs. This chain connects TRBV15 to TRBJ2-7, with TRBD2 as a possible D gene (6 bases). CDR3 bases: TGTGCCACCAGCGCCCTGGGCGGGGCCGACGAGCAGTACTTC. Amino acids: CATSALGGADEQYF.